These T cell receptor beta chains were read from a single sample in a study of PD-1 blockade in classical Hodgkin lymphoma. Some clones are missing from TCRdb's copy, which holds only in-frame ones; the method was immunoSEQ multiplex PCR. This table holds 25,000 to 30,000 clones, roughly 90% found once. The specimen was CD4+ T cells from blood. The source of these receptors is a human donor with classical Hodgkin lymphoma. Each CDR3 is given with its conserved first and last residue. D genes are given only for firm matches. The size of a clone is reported for some rows only, either as once, few or many, or as a class for expanded clones.

DNA	CDR3	V	J	size	D
TGTGCCAGCAGTCGAGAGGGGAGCTCCTACAATGAGCAGTTCTTC	CASSREGSSYNEQFF	TRBV2	TRBJ2-1	-	-
TGTGCCAGCAGTGAAAGGGGGACAGCCCTGTACAATGAGCAGTTCTTC	CASSERGTALYNEQFF	TRBV2	TRBJ2-1	-	TRBD1
TGTGCCAGCAGTGAAATTGGACGCCCCGGGACCTACGAGCAGTACTTC	CASSEIGRPGTYEQYF	TRBV6-1	TRBJ2-7	-	-
TGTGCCAGCACGCTTGTAGCGGGAGCCGCCTACGAGCAGTACTTC	CASTLVAGAAYEQYF	TRBV7-2	TRBJ2-7	-	TRBD2
TGTGCCAGCAGCTTAAGTCTAGCGGAGGTGGGAAATGAGCAGTTCTTC	CASSLSLAEVGNEQFF	TRBV7-2	TRBJ2-1	-	TRBD2
TGTGCCAGCAGCCCCCAGCGGGACAACTATGGCTACACCTTC	CASSPQRDNYGYTF	TRBV7-2	TRBJ1-2	-	-
TGTGCCAGCAGTTTAGAACTCTCGGGCAATGAGCAGTTCTTC	CASSLELSGNEQFF	TRBV27	TRBJ2-1	-	-
TGTGCCAGTAGTAGGACCGGGACAGGGAAGTCTGGGGCCAACGTCCTGACTTTC	CASSRTGTGKSGANVLTF	TRBV19	TRBJ2-6	-	TRBD1
TGCGCCAGCAGCTTGGGGCCAGTTCAGGATACGCAGTATTTT	CASSLGPVQDTQYF	TRBV5-1	TRBJ2-3	-	-
TGCGCCAGCAGCCAAGATAGTTCAGGACTGCCCACGGGATCTGGAAACACCATATATTTT	CASSQDSSGLPTGSGNTIYF	TRBV4-3	TRBJ1-3	-	-
TGTGCCACCAGCAGAGGAGGGGCAGGGTTTGGTAAGACTACCTACGAGCAGTACTTC	CATSRGGAGFGKTTYEQYF	TRBV15	TRBJ2-7	-	-
TGTGCCATCAGTCCCCGGACTAGCGGGAGCGCAGATACGCAGTATTTT	CAISPRTSGSADTQYF	TRBV10-3	TRBJ2-3	-	TRBD2
TGTGCCAGCAGACGGGACACTTCCAGCGTTGAGCAGTTCTTC	CASRRDTSSVEQFF	TRBV2	TRBJ2-1	-	-
TGTGCCAGCAGCTCGCTGACTAGCGGGACAGATACGCAGTATTTT	CASSSLTSGTDTQYF	TRBV7-8	TRBJ2-3	-	TRBD2
TGTGCCAGCAGCCAAGCGGGCCAGACATCCCACGAGCAGTACTTC	CASSQAGQTSHEQYF	TRBV14	TRBJ2-7	-	-
TGTGCCAGCAGTTTTTTACAGGGAAATCAGCCCCAGCATTTT	CASSFLQGNQPQHF	TRBV28	TRBJ1-5	-	-
TGCGCCAGCAGCTTGGCCGGGACAGGGGACGGCTACACCTTC	CASSLAGTGDGYTF	TRBV5-1	TRBJ1-2	-	TRBD1
TGTGCCTGGAGTACGAGTTCGGGACAGGAAAACAATGAGCAGTTCTTC	CAWSTSSGQENNEQFF	TRBV30	TRBJ2-1	once	TRBD1
TGTGCCAGCAGTGAGGGACTACTTTCGGGGAATGAGCAGTTCTTC	CASSEGLLSGNEQFF	TRBV2	TRBJ2-1	-	TRBD2
TGTGCCAGCAGCCCCCCCCTGGGTATAAGCAATCAGCCCCAGCATTTT	CASSPPLGISNQPQHF	TRBV7-7	TRBJ1-5	-	-
TGTGCCAGCTCACCACCGATAGCGTATGATACGCAGTATTTT	CASSPPIAYDTQYF	TRBV18	TRBJ2-3	-	-
TGTGCCAGCAGCCCGAGACAGGGTCCGGGCGAGCAGTACTTC	CASSPRQGPGEQYF	TRBV5-8	TRBJ2-7	-	TRBD1
TGCGCCAGCAGCTTGGAGGGGGCCTTTCGCTCTGGGGCCAACGTCCTGACTTTC	CASSLEGAFRSGANVLTF	TRBV5-1	TRBJ2-6	once	TRBD1
TGCGCCAGCAGCAAACCCGGGACAGGGGTCACCGGGGAGCTGTTTTTT	CASSKPGTGVTGELFF	TRBV5-1	TRBJ2-2	-	TRBD1
TGCGCCAGCAGCCAAGATGAAGGGTTGAACACTGAAGCTTTCTTT	CASSQDEGLNTEAFF	TRBV4-3	TRBJ1-1	-	-
TGCGCCAGCAGCTTGGTGGGCTCGGGACCCACAGATACGCAGTATTTT	CASSLVGSGPTDTQYF	TRBV5-1	TRBJ2-3	-	-
TGTGCCAGTAGTATAACCGGGGGCACTGAAGCTTTCTTT	CASSITGGTEAFF	TRBV19	TRBJ1-1	-	-
TGTGCCAGCAGTTACGGGGGGGCCGGCACCGGGGAGCTGTTTTTT	CASSYGGAGTGELFF	TRBV6-6	TRBJ2-2	-	-
TGTGCCACGCAGGGACAGGGGGCCCCTAGCAATCAGCCCCAGCATTTT	CATQGQGAPSNQPQHF	TRBV28	TRBJ1-5	-	TRBD1
TGTGCCAGCAGCAAAGACCCCCGAGACAGTCTTGGAAACACCATATATTTT	CASSKDPRDSLGNTIYF	TRBV21-1	TRBJ1-3	-	-
TGTGCCAGCAGCTTAGCAGGAGAGGCCTACGAGCAGTACTTC	CASSLAGEAYEQYF	TRBV7-3	TRBJ2-7	once	-
TGCGCCAGCAGTCGGTCCGGGACAGGGCAGCACGAGCAGTACTTC	CASSRSGTGQHEQYF	TRBV5-1	TRBJ2-7	-	TRBD1
TGTGCCAGTAGCCCAGGACTTTTAGATACGCAGTATTTT	CASSPGLLDTQYF	TRBV19	TRBJ2-3	-	-
TGTGCCAGCAGCTTAAAGACACTCAACACAGATACGCAGTATTTT	CASSLKTLNTDTQYF	TRBV7-2	TRBJ2-3	-	-
TGCGCCAGCACCTCGGACAGGGGGATTAGCACCGGGGAGCTGTTTTTT	CASTSDRGISTGELFF	TRBV5-1	TRBJ2-2	-	TRBD1
TGCGCCAGCGGTGAAGGGGATGACACTGAAGCTTTCTTT	CASGEGDDTEAFF	TRBV5-1	TRBJ1-1	-	-
TGCGCCAGCAGCACCTCAACAGGCCCGGGTATTCAGTACTTC	CASSTSTGPGIQYF	TRBV5-1	TRBJ2-4	-	-
TGCAGCGTTGTTTCCGGGCTTCAGTACTTC	CSVVSGLQYF	TRBV29-1	TRBJ2-5	-	-
TGTGCCAGCAGACCAGGGAGCTCCTACGAGCAGTACTTC	CASRPGSSYEQYF	TRBV7-9	TRBJ2-7	-	-
TGTGCCAGCAGTTCCCGAATTGCGAGCTCCTACAATGAGCAGTTCTTC	CASSSRIASSYNEQFF	TRBV28	TRBJ2-1	-	-
TGTGCCAGCAGCTTGCCCGCCGGGACCCAGTACTTC	CASSLPAGTQYF	TRBV5-4	TRBJ2-5	-	-
TGTGCCAGTAGTCCAGGACAGGGCCCGCAAGAGACCCAGTACTTC	CASSPGQGPQETQYF	TRBV19	TRBJ2-5	once	TRBD1
TGTGCCAGCAGTGCCAACCGGGACGGTAAAGCTTTCTTT	CASSANRDGKAFF	TRBV6-6	TRBJ1-1	-	-
TGTGCCAGCAGACTAGCAGGCACAGATACGCAGTATTTT	CASRLAGTDTQYF	TRBV6-6	TRBJ2-3	-	-
TGTGCCATCAGTGCCCAGGGTGAGAACGCAGAGACCCAGTACTTC	CAISAQGENAETQYF	TRBV10-3	TRBJ2-5	-	-
TGTGCCAGCAGTTTATCCACCCTGCGGAGGGCCTCCTACGAGCAGTACTTC	CASSLSTLRRASYEQYF	TRBV28	TRBJ2-7	-	-
TGTGCCAGCACCCTCCGGAGCGGGGCGTTAGACACCGGGGAGCTGTTTTTT	CASTLRSGALDTGELFF	TRBV7-9	TRBJ2-2	-	TRBD2
TGTGCCAGCAGAAGAAGACTAGGTTTTGGGACCCAGTACTTC	CASRRRLGFGTQYF	TRBV6-5	TRBJ2-5	-	-
TGTGCCAGCACCAACGGGGGGGGTAGGGTCTACGAGCAGTACTTC	CASTNGGGRVYEQYF	TRBV28	TRBJ2-7	-	TRBD2
TGTGCCAGCAGCCCGACCCATAGCGGGGCGGGGGATACGCAGTATTTT	CASSPTHSGAGDTQYF	TRBV7-3	TRBJ2-3	-	TRBD2
TGCGCCAGCGGTGTAATGCAGGGGGCGGGTGAGCAGTACTTC	CASGVMQGAGEQYF	TRBV5-1	TRBJ2-7	-	TRBD1
TGTGCCAGCTCCTTAGCTTCGTCCTACGAGCAGTACTTC	CASSLASSYEQYF	TRBV7-2	TRBJ2-7	-	-
TGTGCCAGCAGCTTAGATCTTACTAGCGGGTACAATGAGCAGTTCTTC	CASSLDLTSGYNEQFF	TRBV11-2	TRBJ2-1	-	TRBD2